This T cell receptor beta chain came from a study of cytomegalovirus exposure and HLA in healthy donors. Findings of the study overall: Exclusion applied to some V segments, including TRBV6-2 and TRBV6-3, as they were indistinguishable.

Researchers ran the PCR with 60 Vbeta and 13 Jbeta primers. Clones were read by immunoSEQ multiplex PCR, and TCRdb kept only the in-frame ones, dropping some. The table shows about 98,000 clones, with about 74% occurring only once. Note on this clone: As yet, its antigen is unknown.

The CDR3 is made up of 15 amino acids. Germline-derived CDR1 and CDR2 are MDHEN and SYDVKM. V lost 6 bases and J lost 3; bases outside the gene matches: 7. The sequence derives from a male donor in good health and CMV-seronegative. The chain has TRBV28 and TRBJ1-5; TRBD1 agrees at 8 bases. Sequenced input: PBMCs. The CDR3 here is CASRRTGRVNQPQHF. The CDR3 DNA reads as TGTGCCAGCAGGAGGACAGGGCGTGTCAATCAGCCCCAGCATTTT.